This T cell receptor beta chain was documented in a study of T-cell reconstitution after alpha-beta-depleted transplantation in children. Study-wide results and caveats: Hyperexpanded clones declined; after one year, newly produced T cells mostly supplied diversity.

TCRbeta library construction was performed incorporating unique molecular identifiers. TCRdb re-analysed the PCR reads in MiXCR, keeping a single row per CDR3 protein. The sample carries 300,000 to 350,000 distinct CDR3 sequences, about a quarter recorded once. This clonotype was detected only a few times. As yet, its antigen is unknown. The CDR3 sequence is 17 residues long. Germline V lookup: CDR1 MGHRA, CDR2 YSYEKL. V lost 4 bases and J lost 4; bases outside the gene matches: 11. This TCR was recovered from a male patient younger than 18 who had a stem cell transplant for acute lymphoblastic leukemia, so the T cells may come from the graft donor. The starting material was PBMCs, mostly from graft donor cells, obtained 180 days after TCRalphabeta/CD19-depleted stem cell transplant. The chain couples TRBV4-1 to TRBJ2-2; 8 bases are shared with TRBD2. CDR3 nucleotides: TGCGCCAGCAGCCCCAGTGGAGCGGGAGTTCGCACCGGGGAGCTGTTTTTT. Translating gives CASSPSGAGVRTGELFF.